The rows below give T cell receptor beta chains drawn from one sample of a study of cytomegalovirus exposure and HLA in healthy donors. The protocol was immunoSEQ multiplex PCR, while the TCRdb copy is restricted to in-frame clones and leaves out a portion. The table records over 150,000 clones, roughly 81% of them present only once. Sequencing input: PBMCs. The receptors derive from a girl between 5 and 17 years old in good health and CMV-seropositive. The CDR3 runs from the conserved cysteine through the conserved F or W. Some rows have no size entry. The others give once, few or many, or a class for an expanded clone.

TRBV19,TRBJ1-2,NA,CASRHSGTGYDYGYTF
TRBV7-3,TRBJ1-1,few,CASSLTGTGVTEAFF
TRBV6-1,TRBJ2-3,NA,CASSEAPPGGFTDTQYF
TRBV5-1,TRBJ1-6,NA,CASSLEQGDSPLHF
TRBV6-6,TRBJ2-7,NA,CASSYSRTGAHEQYF
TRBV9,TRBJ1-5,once,CASRCRPGGAPSNQPQHF
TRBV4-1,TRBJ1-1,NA,CASSQELPGYTEAFF
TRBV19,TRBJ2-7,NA,CASSMYGQGEQYF
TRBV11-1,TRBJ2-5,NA,CASSLGGRMQETQYF
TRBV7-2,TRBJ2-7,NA,CASSLVTLAGGHAYEQYF
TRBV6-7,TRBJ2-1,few,CAISLPRSYNGEHEQFF
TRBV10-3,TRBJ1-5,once,CAISEGGASNQPQHF
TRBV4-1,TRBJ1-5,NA,CASSQDKGGFQYQPQHF
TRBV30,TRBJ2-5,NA,CAWSVLAGGETQYF
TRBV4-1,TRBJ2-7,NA,CASSQPLAGTYEQYF
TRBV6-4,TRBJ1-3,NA,CASRETPSPGNTIYF
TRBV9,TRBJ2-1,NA,CASSSSGSYNEQFF
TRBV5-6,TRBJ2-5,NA,CASSLPPRGGVETQYF
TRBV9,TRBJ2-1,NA,CASSAIGLGIYNEQFF
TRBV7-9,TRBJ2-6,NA,CASRRTSGGSSGANVLTF
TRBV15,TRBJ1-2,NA,CATSRDPGTVPNYGYTF
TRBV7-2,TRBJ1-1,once,CASSVRTGETEAFF
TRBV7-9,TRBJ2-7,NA,CASSPDSNSYEQYF
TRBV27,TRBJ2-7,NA,CASSRDRPHEQYF
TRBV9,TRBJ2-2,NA,CASSVAEGPNTGELFF
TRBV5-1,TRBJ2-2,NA,CASSLAGTGGTGELFF
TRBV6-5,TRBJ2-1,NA,CASRPPGQGFHEQFF
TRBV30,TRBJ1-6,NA,CAWSVAPYNSPLHF
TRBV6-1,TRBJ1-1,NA,CASSELPDTEAFF
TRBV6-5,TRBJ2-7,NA,CASSFTGGSYEQYF
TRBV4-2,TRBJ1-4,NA,CASSQEEQGAPGEKLFF
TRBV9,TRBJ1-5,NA,CASSAGQGNSNQPQHF
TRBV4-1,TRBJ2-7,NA,CASSQGQGAYEQYF
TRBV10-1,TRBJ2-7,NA,CASRLAGGPRVYEQYF
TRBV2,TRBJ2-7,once,CASSGQGEFYEQYF
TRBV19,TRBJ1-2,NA,CASGPHRGLANYGYTF
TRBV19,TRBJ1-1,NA,CASSPAPERFTEAFF
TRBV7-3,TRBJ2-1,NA,CASSVTPDSVNEQFF
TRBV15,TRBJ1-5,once,CATSGVLQGAGGNQPQHF
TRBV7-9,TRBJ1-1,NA,CASSLARTATEAFF
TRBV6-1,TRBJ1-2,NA,CASSEAGGQGRRGGYTF
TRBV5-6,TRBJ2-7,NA,CASSLQGAVYEQYF